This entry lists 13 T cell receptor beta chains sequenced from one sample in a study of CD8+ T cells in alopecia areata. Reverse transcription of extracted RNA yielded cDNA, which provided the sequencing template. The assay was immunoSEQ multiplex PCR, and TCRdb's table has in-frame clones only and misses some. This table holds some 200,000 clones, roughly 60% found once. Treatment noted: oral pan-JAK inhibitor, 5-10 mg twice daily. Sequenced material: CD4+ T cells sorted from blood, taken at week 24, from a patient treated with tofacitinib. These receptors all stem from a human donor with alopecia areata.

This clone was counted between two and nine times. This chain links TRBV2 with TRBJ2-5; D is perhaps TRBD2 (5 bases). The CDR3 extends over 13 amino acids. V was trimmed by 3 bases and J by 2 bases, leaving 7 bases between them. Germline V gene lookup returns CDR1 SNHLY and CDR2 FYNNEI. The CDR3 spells CASSDRTQETQYF. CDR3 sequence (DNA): TGTGCCAGCAGTGACAGGACTCAAGAGACCCAGTACTTC. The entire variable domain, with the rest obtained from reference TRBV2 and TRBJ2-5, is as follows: EPEVTQTPSHQVTQMGQEVILRCVPISNHLYFYWYRQILGQKVEFLVSFYNNEISEKSEIFDDQFSVERPDGSNFTLKIRSTKLEDSAMYFCASSDRTQETQYFGPGTRLLVL.

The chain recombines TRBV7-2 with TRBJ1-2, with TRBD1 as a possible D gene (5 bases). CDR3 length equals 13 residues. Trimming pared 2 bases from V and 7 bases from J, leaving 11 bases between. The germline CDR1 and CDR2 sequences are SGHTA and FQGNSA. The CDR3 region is CASSLLGDAGYTF. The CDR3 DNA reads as TGTGCCAGCAGCTTATTAGGGGATGCTGGCTACACCTTC.

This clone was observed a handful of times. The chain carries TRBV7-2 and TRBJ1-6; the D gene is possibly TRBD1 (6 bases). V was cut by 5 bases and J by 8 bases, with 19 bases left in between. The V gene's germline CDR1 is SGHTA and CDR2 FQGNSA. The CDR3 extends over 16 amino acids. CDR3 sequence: CASSTTGTGTYSPLHF. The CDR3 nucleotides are TGTGCCAGCAGCACCACCGGGACGGGGACATATTCACCCCTCCACTTT.

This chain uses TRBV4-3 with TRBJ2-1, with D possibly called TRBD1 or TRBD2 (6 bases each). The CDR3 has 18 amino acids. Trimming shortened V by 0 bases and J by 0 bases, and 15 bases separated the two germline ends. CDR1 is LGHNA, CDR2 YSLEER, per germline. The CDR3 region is CASSQDPGAGRSYNEQFF. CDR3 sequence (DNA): TGCGCCAGCAGCCAAGATCCGGGGGCAGGGCGCTCCTACAATGAGCAGTTCTTC.

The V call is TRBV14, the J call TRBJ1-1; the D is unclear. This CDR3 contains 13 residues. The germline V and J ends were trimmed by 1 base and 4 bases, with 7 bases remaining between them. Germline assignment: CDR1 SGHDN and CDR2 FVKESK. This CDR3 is CASSQGRATEAFF. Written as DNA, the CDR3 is TGTGCCAGCAGCCAAGGAAGGGCCACTGAAGCTTTCTTT.

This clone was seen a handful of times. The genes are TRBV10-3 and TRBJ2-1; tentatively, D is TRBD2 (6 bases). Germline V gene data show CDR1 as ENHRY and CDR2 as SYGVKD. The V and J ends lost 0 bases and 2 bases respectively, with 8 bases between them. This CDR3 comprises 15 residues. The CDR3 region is CAISESSGTYNEQFF. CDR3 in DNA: TGTGCCATCAGTGAGTCTAGCGGTACCTACAATGAGCAGTTCTTC.

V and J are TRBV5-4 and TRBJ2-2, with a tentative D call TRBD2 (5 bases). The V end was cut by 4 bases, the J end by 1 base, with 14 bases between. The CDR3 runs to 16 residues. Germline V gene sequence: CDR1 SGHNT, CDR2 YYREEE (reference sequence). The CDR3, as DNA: TGTGCCAGCAGCAGGCGGGTTAGCGAGAACACCGGGGAGCTGTTTTTT. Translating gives CASSRRVSENTGELFF.

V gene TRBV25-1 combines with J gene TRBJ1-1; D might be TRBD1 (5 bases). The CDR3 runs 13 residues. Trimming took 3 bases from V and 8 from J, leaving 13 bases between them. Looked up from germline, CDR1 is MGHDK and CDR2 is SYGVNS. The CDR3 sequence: CASSEIGAGEAFF. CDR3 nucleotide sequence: TGTGCCAGCAGTGAGATTGGGGCGGGAGAAGCTTTCTTT.

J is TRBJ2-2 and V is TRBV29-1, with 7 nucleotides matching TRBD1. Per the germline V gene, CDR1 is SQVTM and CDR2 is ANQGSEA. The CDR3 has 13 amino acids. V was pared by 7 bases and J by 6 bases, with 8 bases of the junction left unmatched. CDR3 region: CSAQGPRAGELFF. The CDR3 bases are TGCAGCGCACAGGGGCCAAGGGCCGGGGAGCTGTTTTTT.

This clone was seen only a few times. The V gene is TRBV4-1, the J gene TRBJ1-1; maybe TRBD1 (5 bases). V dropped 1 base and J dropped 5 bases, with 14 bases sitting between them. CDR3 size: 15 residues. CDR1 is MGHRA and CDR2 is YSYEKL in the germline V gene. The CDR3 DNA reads TGCGCCAGCAGCCAAGTTCCCTCCAGGGATACTGAAGCTTTCTTT. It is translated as CASSQVPSRDTEAFF.

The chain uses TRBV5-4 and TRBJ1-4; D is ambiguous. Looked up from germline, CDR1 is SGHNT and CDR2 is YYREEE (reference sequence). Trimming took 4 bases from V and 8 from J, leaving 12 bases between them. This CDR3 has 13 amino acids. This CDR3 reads CASSPSQEEKLFF. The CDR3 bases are TGTGCCAGCAGCCCCTCACAAGAGGAAAAACTGTTTTTT.

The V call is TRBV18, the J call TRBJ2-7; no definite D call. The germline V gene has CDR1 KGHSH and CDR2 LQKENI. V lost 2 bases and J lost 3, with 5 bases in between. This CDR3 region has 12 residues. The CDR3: CASSPNGYEQYF. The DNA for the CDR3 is TGTGCCAGCTCACCAAACGGCTACGAGCAGTACTTC. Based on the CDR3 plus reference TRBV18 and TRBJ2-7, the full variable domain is NAGVMQNPRHLVRRRGQEARLRCSPMKGHSHVYWYRQLPEEGLKFMVYLQKENIIDESGMPKERFSAEFPKEGPSILRIQQVVRGDSAAYFCASSPNGYEQYFGPGTRLTVT.

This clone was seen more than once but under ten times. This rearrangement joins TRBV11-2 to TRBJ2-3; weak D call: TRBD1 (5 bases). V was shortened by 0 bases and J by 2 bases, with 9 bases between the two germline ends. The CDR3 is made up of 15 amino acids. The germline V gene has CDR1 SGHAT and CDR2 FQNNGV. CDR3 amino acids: CASSLDRELTDTQYF. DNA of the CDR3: TGTGCCAGCAGCTTAGACAGGGAACTCACAGATACGCAGTATTTT.